The entry below describes one TCR beta chain. No antigen is known for it. This sample was included in a study of radiotherapy plus CTLA-4 blockade in lung cancer. At the level of the study: Of all patients, more than 15% responded objectively and approximately 31% showed disease control. Findings and limits, study-wide: According to reports, early shifts in blood T cell clones, alongside interferon-beta, forecast response most accurately. In blood, tumor-derived TCR clones expanded after radiotherapy plus ipilimumab.

Measured with immunoSEQ multiplex PCR; TCRdb has only the in-frame clones, and not every one. Of tens of thousands of clones in the sample, about 80% were seen once. Germline V gene lookup returns CDR1 LGHNA and CDR2 YSLEER. The trim removed 0 bases at V and 7 bases at J, leaving 7 bases unmatched. The CDR3 runs to 16 residues. Treatment of patients with chemo-refractory metastatic non-small-cell lung cancer consisted of focal radiation plus CTLA-4 blockade with ipilimumab. The receptor comes from a human donor with non-small cell lung cancer that progressed on radiotherapy plus ipilimumab. The gene calls are TRBV4-3 and TRBJ2-5, with 11 nucleotides matching TRBD2. The material was peripheral blood, obtained from a patient treated with radiotherapy plus ipilimumab. CDR3 loop: CASSQDIAGGEGTQYF. CDR3 bases: TGCGCCAGCAGCCAAGACATAGCGGGAGGGGAAGGGACCCAGTACTTC.